These 5 T cell receptor beta chains share one sample of origin, sequenced in a study of shared clonotypes between healthy human individuals. Assay used: immunoSEQ multiplex PCR; TCRdb lists only in-frame clones, some missing. The profile shows around 450,000 clones, more than 75% of them singletons. Sequencing was carried out using PBMCs. These receptors originate from a woman in her thirties or forties in good health. Some clones in this sample may be carry-over from other donors' samples.

This rearrangement joins TRBV7-9 to TRBJ2-7, with TRBD2 identical over 12 bases. CDR3 length: 15 amino acids. With V trimmed by 5 bases and J by 5 bases, 7 bases remained unmatched. Germline V lookup: CDR1 SEHNR, CDR2 FQNEAQ (reference sequence). The DNA of the CDR3 is TGTGCCAGCAGCAGACGACTAGCGGGAGCCCACGAGCAGTACTTC. Protein sequence: CASSRRLAGAHEQYF.

The sample holds a few counts of this clone. This chain links TRBV18 with TRBJ2-2; D ambiguous. Germline values: CDR1 KGHSH, CDR2 LQKENI. The CDR3 is made up of 16 amino acids. V lost 4 bases and J 7 bases, leaving 19 bases between the germline ends. CDR3 loop: CASSRSPPPPGGELFF. The CDR3 bases are TGTGCCAGCTCACGTTCCCCCCCTCCTCCTGGCGGGGAGCTGTTTTTT. The full variable domain, completed using reference TRBV18 and TRBJ2-2, is NAGVMQNPRHLVRRRGQEARLRCSPMKGHSHVYWYRQLPEEGLKFMVYLQKENIIDESGMPKERFSAEFPKEGPSILRIQQVVRGDSAAYFCASSRSPPPPGGELFFGEGSRLTVL.

This sequence joins TRBV30 and TRBJ2-5; 10 bases map to TRBD2. The end of the DNA is better explained by TRBJ2-7, so the J call may be wrong. The CDR3 runs 16 residues. CDR1 GTSNPN and CDR2 SVGIG come from the germline V gene (reference sequence). The CDR3 here is CAWEYGASGSSYEQYF. The DNA of the CDR3 is TGTGCCTGGGAATATGGGGCTAGCGGGAGTTCCTACGAGCAGTACTTC.

The rearrangement uses TRBV23-1 and TRBJ2-7; 7 bases agree with TRBD1. TRBV23-1 is treated as an ORF (open reading frame) with a function not yet certain. The CDR3 is 17 amino acids. V shed 2 bases and J 0 bases; nucleotides not matched to a gene: 10. DNA for the CDR3: TGCGCCAGCAGTCAACCTATCCGAGACAGGGCCTCCTACGAGCAGTACTTC. Protein sequence: CASSQPIRDRASYEQYF.

The CDR3 coding sequence is TGTGCCAGCAGCTTAACGGGGGTCCCCGGGGAGCTGTTTTTT. Protein: CASSLTGVPGELFF. This chain links TRBV7-3 with TRBJ2-2; either TRBD1 or TRBD2 may supply D (5 bases each). CDR1 is SGHTA and CDR2 is FQGTGA in the germline V gene. V was cut by 0 bases and J by 6 bases, with 8 bases left in between. The CDR3 runs to 14 residues.